These 25 T cell receptor beta chains came from one sample sequenced in a study of blood T cell repertoires in COVID-19. Assay: immunoSEQ multiplex PCR; the TCRdb copy retains only in-frame clones and omits some. The sample lists 20,000 to 25,000 clones; approximately 90% were seen once. The sequencing sample was made of peripheral blood. The receptors originated from a human donor in a cohort sampled during active COVID-19.

This sequence joins TRBV7-6 and TRBJ1-1; D may be TRBD1 (5 bases). The CDR3 has 13 residues. V lost 1 base to trimming and J lost 6 bases, with 9 bases between them. The germline gives CDR1 SGHVS, CDR2 FNYEAQ. CDR3 nucleotides: TGTGCCAGCAGCTTAGAACGGGGGGCTGAAGCTTTCTTT. It is translated as CASSLERGAEAFF.

The chain uses TRBV6-5 and TRBJ1-5; possibly TRBD1 for D (5 bases). This CDR3 comprises 13 residues. Germline V gene lookup returns CDR1 MNHEY and CDR2 SVGAGI. Trimming shortened V by 8 bases and J by 1 base, and 9 bases separated the two germline ends. Written as DNA, the CDR3 is TGTGCCAGCCTGGGGCGAAGCAATCAGCCCCAGCATTTT. It is translated as CASLGRSNQPQHF.

V is TRBV11-2 and J is TRBJ2-3; D may be TRBD2 (6 bases). Germline V CDR1 and CDR2: SGHAT, FQNNGV. This CDR3 region has 15 residues. The V gene lost 6 bases and the J gene lost 2 bases, with 15 bases spanning the gap. The CDR3 DNA sequence: TGTGCCAGCAGTCAAGACGGGGGACTCACAGATACGCAGTATTTT. This gives the protein CASSQDGGLTDTQYF.

The chain employs TRBV6-5 and TRBJ1-1; tentative D call: TRBD1 (5 bases). The CDR3 length is 13 residues. The V end was cut by 2 bases, the J end by 9 bases, with 13 bases between. Germline loops: CDR1 MNHEY, CDR2 SVGAGI. The CDR3 DNA reads TGTGCCAGCAGTTACCCCAGGGTTGGTCAAGCTTTCTTT. It is translated as CASSYPRVGQAFF.

This clone was seen a few times. The V call is TRBV7-2, the J call TRBJ1-5; D may be TRBD1 (6 bases). Germline V gives CDR1 SGHTA, CDR2 FQGNSA. The CDR3 is made up of 15 amino acids. Between the trimmed V and J ends, which lost 5 bases and 6 bases, there was a span of 17 bases. The CDR3 nucleotides are TGTGCCAGCAGCCAGGGGCAGTGGTCGGGTCAGCCCCAGCATTTT. Its protein is CASSQGQWSGQPQHF.

The J gene is TRBJ1-1, the V gene TRBV19; TRBD1 is a possible D gene (5 bases). This CDR3 is built from 14 residues. Germline V gene sequence: CDR1 LNHDA, CDR2 SQIVND (reference sequence). The germline V and J ends were trimmed by 6 bases and 4 bases, with 15 bases remaining between them. The CDR3 DNA is TGTGCCAGTAGGCTGGGACTCCAGGCCACTGAAGCTTTCTTT. Translating gives CASRLGLQATEAFF.

The V and J genes are TRBV9 and TRBJ2-1; 12 bases line up with TRBD1. This CDR3 contains 18 residues. From germline, CDR1 is SGDLS and CDR2 YYNGEE. Germline trimming cut 0 bases from V and 7 bases from J; bases unmatched to any gene: 11. CDR3 amino acids: CASSVGGTGGSFDNEQFF. DNA of the CDR3: TGTGCCAGCAGCGTAGGCGGGACAGGGGGCAGTTTTGATAATGAGCAGTTCTTC.

J is TRBJ1-2 and V is TRBV10-3; tentatively, D is TRBD1 (6 bases). Trimming stripped 3 bases from V and 2 bases from J, with 13 bases between. The CDR3 runs to 15 residues. Germline lookup yields CDR1 ENHRY and CDR2 SYGVKD. The CDR3 DNA follows: TGTGCCATCAGTGACCCCGGGACAAACAACTATGGCTACACCTTC. This codes for CAISDPGTNNYGYTF.

The rearrangement uses TRBV30 and TRBJ2-5; possible D gene TRBD2, 5 bases. CDR3 length: 14 amino acids. CDR1 is GTSNPN and CDR2 is SVGIG in the germline V gene (reference sequence). In nucleotides, the CDR3 is TGTGCACCGACGCCGGGGAGCCCTCTAGAGACCCAGTACTTC. Encoded protein: CAPTPGSPLETQYF.

The genes are TRBV5-6 and TRBJ1-6; a weak D match, TRBD1 (5 bases). Trimming cost V 1 base and J 2 bases, with 16 bases left between them. The CDR3 sequence is 18 residues long. Germline V lookup: CDR1 SGHDT, CDR2 YYEEEE. This CDR3 reads CASSLFVRRGPYNSPLHF. Written as DNA, the CDR3 is TGTGCCAGCAGCTTGTTCGTAAGAAGGGGCCCCTATAATTCACCCCTCCACTTT.

The chain has TRBV5-1 and TRBJ2-5; D remains ambiguous. CDR1 and CDR2 from the germline V gene are SGHRS and YFSETQ. The V end lost 7 bases, the J end lost 1 base, and 17 bases lay between the germline ends. CDR3 size: 15 residues. The DNA for the CDR3 is TGCGCCAGCCGCCGGATGGGCCAGATCCAAGAGACCCAGTACTTC. Encoded protein: CASRRMGQIQETQYF.

The chain uses TRBV7-2 and TRBJ2-1; D is perhaps TRBD2 (7 bases). Trimming removed 5 bases from V and 2 bases from J, with 13 bases in between. The germline V gene has CDR1 SGHTA and CDR2 FQGNSA. The CDR3 contains 15 residues. Here the CDR3 reads CASSLRGGTYNEQFF. The CDR3 DNA is TGTGCCAGCAGCCTGAGGGGGGGGACCTACAATGAGCAGTTCTTC.

A single count supports this clone. The genes are TRBV18 and TRBJ2-7; D possibly corresponds to TRBD1 (5 bases). The CDR3 covers 13 residues. Trimming shortened V by 6 bases and J by 7 bases, and 16 bases separated the two germline ends. CDR1 is KGHSH and CDR2 is LQKENI in the germline V gene. As DNA, the CDR3 is TGTGCCAGCTCCCCGACAGCTGGACGAGAGCAGTACTTC. Translating gives CASSPTAGREQYF.

The V gene is TRBV5-1, the J gene TRBJ2-1; 14 bases match TRBD2. Germline V gene lookup returns CDR1 SGHRS and CDR2 YFSETQ. The trim removed 2 bases at V and 4 bases at J, leaving 8 bases unmatched. This CDR3 is built from 18 residues. CDR3 DNA: TGCGCCAGCAGCTTTGGACTAGCGGGGGGCGGTCCTTACAATGAGCAGTTCTTC. Its translation: CASSFGLAGGGPYNEQFF.

This chain uses TRBV6-2 or TRBV6-3 with TRBJ2-1; TRBD2 matches 10 bases. The CDR3 covers 16 residues. V was clipped by 6 bases and J by 8 bases; unmatched bases: 13. The germline CDR1 and CDR2 sequences are MNHEY and SVGEGT. In DNA, the CDR3 is TGTGCCAGCAGCCCCGCAGCGGGGGGGCCTTGGGATGAGCAGTTCTTC. Translation gives CASSPAAGGPWDEQFF.

This clone has a handful of counts. The chain has TRBV6-6 and TRBJ1-5; 9 bases fit TRBD1. Germline values: CDR1 MNHNY, CDR2 SVGAGI (reference sequence). Trimming at V came to 5 bases and at J to 8 bases, leaving 4 bases not matched to a gene. The CDR3 extends over 13 amino acids. As DNA, the CDR3 is TGTGCCAGCAGTAGGGGACAGGGTGAGCCCCAGCATTTT. Amino acid sequence: CASSRGQGEPQHF.

The CDR3 sequence is CASGKAGLRDYGYTF. The CDR3 DNA sequence: TGTGCCAGCGGGAAGGCAGGGCTCAGGGACTATGGCTACACCTTC. The genes are TRBV6-5 and TRBJ1-2, with D possibly matching TRBD1 (5 bases). The length of the CDR3 is 15 residues. Per germline, CDR1 MNHEY and CDR2 SVGAGI. Trimming shortened V by 8 bases and J by 3 bases, and 19 bases separated the two germline ends.

V usage is TRBV25-1 and J usage is TRBJ1-4; the D gene is possibly TRBD1 (6 bases). The CDR3 extends over 15 amino acids. Trimming cost V 7 bases and J 0 bases, with 12 bases left between them. The germline CDR1 and CDR2 sequences are MGHDK and SYGVNS. The CDR3 is CASKAPGATNEKLFF. The CDR3 DNA is TGTGCCAGCAAAGCGCCAGGGGCAACTAATGAAAAACTGTTTTTT. Using reference TRBV25-1 and TRBJ1-4 for the parts outside the CDR3, the full variable domain is EADIYQTPRYLVIGTGKKITLECSQTMGHDKMYWYQQDPGMELHLIHYSYGVNSTEKGDLSSESTVSRIRTEHFPLTLESARPSHTSQYLCASKAPGATNEKLFFGSGTQLSVL.

The chain recombines TRBV27 with TRBJ2-3, with TRBD1 identical over 9 bases. The V segment lost 4 bases and the J segment 2 bases; nucleotides outside the gene matches: 4. This CDR3 contains 15 residues. From germline, CDR1 is MNHEY and CDR2 SMNVEV (reference sequence). In DNA, the CDR3 is TGTGCCAGCAGTTCCACAGGGGGCCCCACAGATACGCAGTATTTT. Amino acids: CASSSTGGPTDTQYF.

The J gene is TRBJ2-2, the V gene TRBV12-5; no firm D call. The CDR3 has 13 amino acids. Per germline, CDR1 LGHNT and CDR2 FRNRAP. V was pared by 3 bases and J by 2 bases, with 4 bases between. The DNA of the CDR3 is TGTGCTAGTGGTTTCGGTAACACCGGGGAGCTGTTTTTT. Translating gives CASGFGNTGELFF.

This chain joins TRBV11-3 and TRBJ1-3, with TRBD1 identical over 10 bases. Unmatched junction bases numbered 8, after V lost 10 bases and J lost 2 bases. The CDR3 totals 15 residues. Germline V gives CDR1 SGHNT, CDR2 YENEEA. CDR3 in amino acids: CATASGTGAGNTIYF. In DNA form, the CDR3 reads TGTGCCACAGCCTCCGGGACAGGGGCTGGAAACACCATATATTTT.

This clone has a handful of counts. The chain is built from TRBV5-8 and TRBJ1-1, with D possibly matching TRBD1 (5 bases). Germline V gives CDR1 SGHTS, CDR2 YDEGEE. V was shortened by 7 bases and J by 6 bases, with 13 bases between the two germline ends. This CDR3 has 12 residues. As DNA, the CDR3 is TGTGCCAGCCCTGGGGGGGACTCTGAAGCTTTCTTT. Protein product: CASPGGDSEAFF.

The chain is built from TRBV11-2 and TRBJ2-3; TRBD2 matches at 10 bases. The CDR3 is made up of 19 amino acids. J gave up 6 bases and V 1 base, and 16 bases lay outside the gene matches. The germline V gene encodes CDR1 SGHAT and CDR2 FQNNGV. The CDR3 region has the DNA TGTGCCAGCAGCTTAGGTACACTAGCGGGGCCCGCGATGGCGGATACGCAGTATTTT. Its translation is CASSLGTLAGPAMADTQYF.

The genes are TRBV6-2 or TRBV6-3 and TRBJ1-6; D is unclear. The CDR3 loop spans 11 amino acids. Germline CDR1 and CDR2: MNHEY and SVGEGT. V lost 4 bases, J lost 11 bases, and 6 bases lay in between. Written as DNA, the CDR3 is TGTGCCAGCAGTTTTCGTACACCCCTCCACTTT. It codes for CASSFRTPLHF.

The rearrangement joins TRBV5-1 to TRBJ1-2; D remains ambiguous. The CDR3 runs 14 residues. Germline V gives CDR1 SGHRS, CDR2 YFSETQ. Trimming shortened V by 1 base and J by 5 bases, and 12 bases separated the two germline ends. CDR3 coding DNA: TGCGCCAGCAGCTTGTCCCAGGCGCAATATGGCTACACCTTC. Amino acid sequence: CASSLSQAQYGYTF.